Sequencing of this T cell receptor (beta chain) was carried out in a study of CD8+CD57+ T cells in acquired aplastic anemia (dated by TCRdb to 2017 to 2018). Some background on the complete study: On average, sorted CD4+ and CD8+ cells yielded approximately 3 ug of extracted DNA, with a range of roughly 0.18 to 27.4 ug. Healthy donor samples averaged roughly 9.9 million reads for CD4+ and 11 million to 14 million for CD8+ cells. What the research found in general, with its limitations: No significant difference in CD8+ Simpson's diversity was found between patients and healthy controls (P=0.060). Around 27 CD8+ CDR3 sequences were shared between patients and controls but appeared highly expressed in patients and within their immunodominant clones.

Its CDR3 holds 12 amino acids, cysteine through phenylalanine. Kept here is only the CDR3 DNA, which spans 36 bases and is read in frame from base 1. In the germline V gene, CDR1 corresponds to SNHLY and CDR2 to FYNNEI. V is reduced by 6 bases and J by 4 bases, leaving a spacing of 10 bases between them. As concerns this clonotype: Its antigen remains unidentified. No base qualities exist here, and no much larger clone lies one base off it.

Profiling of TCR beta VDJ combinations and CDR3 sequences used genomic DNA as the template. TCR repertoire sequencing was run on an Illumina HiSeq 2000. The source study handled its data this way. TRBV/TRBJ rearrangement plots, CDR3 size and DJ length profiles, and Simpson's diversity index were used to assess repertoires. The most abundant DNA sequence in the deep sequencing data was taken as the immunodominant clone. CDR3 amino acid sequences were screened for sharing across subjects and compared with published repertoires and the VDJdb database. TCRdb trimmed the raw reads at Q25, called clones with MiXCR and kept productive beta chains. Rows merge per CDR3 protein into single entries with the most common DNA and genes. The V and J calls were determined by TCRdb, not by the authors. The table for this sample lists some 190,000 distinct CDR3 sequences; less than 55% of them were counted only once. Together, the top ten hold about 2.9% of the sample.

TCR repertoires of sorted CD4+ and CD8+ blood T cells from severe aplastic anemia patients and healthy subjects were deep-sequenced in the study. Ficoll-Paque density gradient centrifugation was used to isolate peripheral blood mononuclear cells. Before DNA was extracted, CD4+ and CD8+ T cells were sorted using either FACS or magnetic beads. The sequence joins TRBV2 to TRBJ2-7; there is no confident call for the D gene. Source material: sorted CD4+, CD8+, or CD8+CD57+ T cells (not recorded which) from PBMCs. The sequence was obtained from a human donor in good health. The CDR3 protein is CASSTDLYEQYF. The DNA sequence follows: TGTGCCAGCAGCACAGACTTGTACGAGCAGTACTTC.